This T cell receptor beta chain originates from a study of T cell responses to AZD1222 COVID-19 vaccine. Some clones are missing from TCRdb's copy, which holds only in-frame ones; the method was immunoSEQ multiplex PCR. The sample contains 150,000 to 200,000 clones, about 90% of which appear only once. The sample consisted of peripheral blood, taken on day 0 of MenACWY control vaccination. This TCR was recovered from an adult in good health.

The CDR3 sequence: CAIKRPYNQPQHF. CDR3 DNA sequence: TGTGCCATCAAGCGACCGTACAATCAGCCCCAGCATTTT. This chain uses TRBV10-3 with TRBJ1-5, with no clear D. CDR3 length: 13 amino acids. Germline lookup yields CDR1 ENHRY and CDR2 SYGVKD. V was trimmed by 7 bases and J by 3 bases, leaving 10 bases between them.